This entry is about one T cell receptor beta chain. Antigen: not known. Germline V CDR1 and CDR2: ENHRY, SYGVKD. There are 14 residues in the CDR3. V lost 2 bases to trimming and J lost 4 bases; unmatched junction nucleotides: 4. One entry per CDR3 protein results from TCRdb running MiXCR on the RT-PCR reads. This repertoire shows 400,000 to 650,000 distinct CDR3 sequences, less than 7.5% found once; its top ten account for roughly 14%. The sample belongs to a study of response to subunit inactivated influenza vaccine. Overall study findings and caveats: The authors suggested that every seasonal influenza vaccination recruits few new T cells.

This receptor was obtained from a man between 50 and 75 years old who received an inactivated influenza vaccine. The specimen comprised PBMCs from blood, sampled roughly 24 months after vaccination. The chain uses TRBV10-3 and TRBJ1-1; 7 bases are a match to TRBD1. CDR3 coding DNA: TGTGCCATCAGTGAGACAGGGGATAGCACTGAAGCTTTCTTT. As protein: CAISETGDSTEAFF.